This T cell receptor (beta chain) emerged from a study of cytomegalovirus exposure and HLA in healthy donors. The wider study: Across 350 to 500 genotyped donors, just over 80% landed in the Caucasian-associated ancestry cluster.

V lost 3 bases, J lost 0 bases, and 10 bases stayed unmatched. The CDR3 has 17 residues. Germline CDR1 MNHNS, CDR2 SASEGT. The PCR made use of 60 Vbeta and 13 Jbeta primers. Sequencing used immunoSEQ multiplex PCR; TCRdb keeps in-frame clones, though not all of them. The table lists under 150,000 clones, around three quarters of them singletons, with around 5.9% in the top ten. This clone was seen a few times. The target antigen is unknown. Whole-study findings and limits: Among CMV-associated TCR beta chains, most appeared HLA-restricted in a later analysis. Analysis was performed later, and it showed HLA-associated TCR beta chains to be more clonally expanded than equally common others.

The TCR originated in a middle-aged woman in good health and CMV-seropositive. Material for sequencing was PBMCs. This chain links TRBV6-1 with TRBJ1-2, with 7 positions matching TRBD1. This chain's CDR3 is CASSEPARTGTNYGYTF. DNA for the CDR3: TGTGCCAGCAGTGAGCCTGCCCGGACAGGCACTAACTATGGCTACACCTTC.